This is a list of T cell receptor beta chains from one sample in a study of blood T cell repertoires in COVID-19. Data came from immunoSEQ multiplex PCR; TCRdb stores just in-frame clones and leaves some out. The table lists around 130,000 clones, about 81% of them singletons. The specimen was peripheral blood. The source is a woman of 80 years or more with acute or convalescent COVID-19. CDR3s include the opening cysteine and the closing phenylalanine or tryptophan. Each record gives: V gene, clone size, D gene, J gene, CDR3 protein, CDR3 DNA. A D gene is named only where the DNA matches it firmly. The listing skips clone size in some rows; elsewhere it reads once, few, many or a size class.

V gene: TRBV18
clone size: NA
D gene: TRBD1
J gene: TRBJ2-1
CDR3 protein: CASSNRGSSYNEQFF
CDR3 DNA: TGTGCCAGCTCGAACAGGGGGAGCTCCTACAATGAGCAGTTCTTC

V gene: TRBV20-1
clone size: NA
D gene: NA
J gene: TRBJ1-2
CDR3 protein: CSARGGDGYTF
CDR3 DNA: TGCAGTGCTAGAGGGGGAGATGGCTACACCTTC

V gene: TRBV19
clone size: NA
D gene: NA
J gene: TRBJ2-4
CDR3 protein: CASRSTGEADIQYF
CDR3 DNA: TGTGCCAGTAGGAGCACAGGGGAGGCAGACATTCAGTACTTC

V gene: TRBV7-8
clone size: NA
D gene: TRBD2
J gene: TRBJ2-7
CDR3 protein: CASAGTSGAYEQYF
CDR3 DNA: TGTGCCAGCGCCGGGACTAGCGGGGCCTACGAGCAGTACTTC

V gene: TRBV29-1
clone size: NA
D gene: TRBD1
J gene: TRBJ1-1
CDR3 protein: CSAATGGSSTFF
CDR3 DNA: TGCAGCGCCGCGACAGGGGGTTCTTCAACTTTCTTT

V gene: TRBV7-7
clone size: NA
D gene: NA
J gene: TRBJ1-1
CDR3 protein: CASSFPGQMNTEAFF
CDR3 DNA: TGTGCTAGCAGCTTCCCTGGGCAGATGAACACTGAAGCTTTCTTT

V gene: TRBV20-1
clone size: NA
D gene: NA
J gene: TRBJ2-7
CDR3 protein: CSAGTGYEQYF
CDR3 DNA: TGCAGTGCTGGAACAGGTTACGAGCAGTACTTC

V gene: TRBV6-1
clone size: NA
D gene: NA
J gene: TRBJ1-4
CDR3 protein: CASSDPVVKLFF
CDR3 DNA: TGTGCCAGCAGTGATCCAGTGGTAAAACTGTTTTTT

V gene: TRBV5-1
clone size: once
D gene: TRBD1
J gene: TRBJ1-2
CDR3 protein: CASSETGGSGYTF
CDR3 DNA: TGCGCCAGCAGCGAGACAGGGGGCAGCGGCTACACCTTC

V gene: TRBV18
clone size: NA
D gene: NA
J gene: TRBJ1-3
CDR3 protein: CASSPNWSSGNTIYF
CDR3 DNA: TGTGCCAGCTCACCAAATTGGAGCTCTGGAAACACCATATATTTT

V gene: TRBV6-2/TRBV6-3
clone size: medium-sized
D gene: NA
J gene: TRBJ2-2
CDR3 protein: CASSRDWASTGELFF
CDR3 DNA: TGTGCCAGCAGTCGGGACTGGGCTAGTACCGGGGAGCTGTTTTTT

V gene: TRBV19
clone size: NA
D gene: TRBD1
J gene: TRBJ1-5
CDR3 protein: CASSVGQGHQPQHF
CDR3 DNA: TGTGCCAGTAGTGTAGGACAGGGGCACCAGCCCCAGCATTTT

V gene: TRBV29-1
clone size: NA
D gene: NA
J gene: TRBJ2-3
CDR3 protein: CSVERAGGDTQYF
CDR3 DNA: TGCAGCGTTGAAAGGGCAGGGGGGGATACGCAGTATTTT

V gene: TRBV5-1
clone size: NA
D gene: TRBD2
J gene: TRBJ2-7
CDR3 protein: CASSRTSDYEQYF
CDR3 DNA: TGCGCCAGCAGCCGGACTAGCGACTACGAGCAGTACTTC

V gene: TRBV9
clone size: NA
D gene: TRBD1
J gene: TRBJ2-1
CDR3 protein: CASSVLGQGARNEQFF
CDR3 DNA: TGTGCCAGCAGCGTCTTAGGACAGGGGGCGCGCAATGAGCAGTTCTTC

V gene: TRBV6-5
clone size: NA
D gene: NA
J gene: TRBJ1-1
CDR3 protein: CASRPLRETEAFF
CDR3 DNA: TGTGCCAGCAGACCATTGCGGGAGACTGAAGCTTTCTTT

V gene: TRBV5-8
clone size: once
D gene: NA
J gene: TRBJ2-3
CDR3 protein: CASSLYSGSQADTQYF
CDR3 DNA: TGTGCCAGCAGCTTGTATTCGGGAAGTCAAGCAGATACGCAGTATTTT

V gene: TRBV7-9
clone size: once
D gene: NA
J gene: TRBJ1-2
CDR3 protein: CASSSGFSSYGYTF
CDR3 DNA: TGTGCCAGCAGCTCCGGGTTTTCCAGTTATGGCTACACCTTC

V gene: TRBV19
clone size: NA
D gene: TRBD1
J gene: TRBJ1-5
CDR3 protein: CASSGGQGRGNQPQHF
CDR3 DNA: TGTGCCAGTAGTGGGGGACAGGGAAGGGGCAATCAGCCCCAGCATTTT

V gene: TRBV7-2
clone size: NA
D gene: NA
J gene: TRBJ2-1
CDR3 protein: CASSPFGTRSYNEQFF
CDR3 DNA: TGTGCCAGCAGTCCCTTCGGAACGAGGTCCTACAATGAGCAGTTCTTC

V gene: TRBV19
clone size: once
D gene: NA
J gene: TRBJ1-3
CDR3 protein: CASSRHKDSSGNTIYF
CDR3 DNA: TGTGCCAGTTCACGTCACAAGGACAGCTCTGGAAACACCATATATTTT

V gene: TRBV5-1
clone size: NA
D gene: TRBD2
J gene: TRBJ2-5
CDR3 protein: CASSTGLAAETQYF
CDR3 DNA: TGCGCCAGCAGCACAGGACTAGCGGCGGAGACCCAGTACTTC

V gene: TRBV25-1
clone size: NA
D gene: TRBD1
J gene: TRBJ1-5
CDR3 protein: CASSPRTGGNQPQHF
CDR3 DNA: TGTGCCAGCAGTCCTCGGACAGGGGGGAATCAGCCCCAGCATTTT

V gene: TRBV9
clone size: few
D gene: NA
J gene: TRBJ2-5
CDR3 protein: CASSVSGGETQYF
CDR3 DNA: TGTGCCAGCAGCGTATCCGGGGGAGAGACCCAGTACTTC

V gene: TRBV6-6
clone size: few
D gene: TRBD1
J gene: TRBJ1-2
CDR3 protein: CASSYTPGQGAYTF
CDR3 DNA: TGTGCCAGCAGTTACACACCGGGACAGGGCGCCTACACCTTC

V gene: TRBV18
clone size: NA
D gene: NA
J gene: TRBJ1-2
CDR3 protein: CASSPRQDQGYTF
CDR3 DNA: TGTGCCAGCTCACCCCGACAGGATCAGGGCTACACCTTC

V gene: TRBV4-3
clone size: NA
D gene: TRBD1
J gene: TRBJ1-6
CDR3 protein: CASSQKGATPLHF
CDR3 DNA: TGCGCCAGCAGCCAAAAGGGGGCCACACCCCTCCACTTT

V gene: TRBV6-2/TRBV6-3
clone size: NA
D gene: NA
J gene: TRBJ1-2
CDR3 protein: CASSYAGRKYGYTF
CDR3 DNA: TGTGCCAGCAGTTACGCGGGACGGAAGTATGGCTACACCTTC

V gene: TRBV24-1
clone size: NA
D gene: TRBD2
J gene: TRBJ2-7
CDR3 protein: CATSDPARGGAYEQYF
CDR3 DNA: TGTGCCACCAGTGACCCCGCTCGGGGGGGGGCCTACGAGCAGTACTTC

V gene: TRBV3-1/TRBV3-2
clone size: NA
D gene: TRBD2
J gene: TRBJ2-5
CDR3 protein: CASSPSGLAGGPFRETQYF
CDR3 DNA: TGTGCCAGCAGCCCCTCGGGACTAGCGGGGGGGCCTTTCCGGGAGACCCAGTACTTC

V gene: TRBV7-6
clone size: NA
D gene: NA
J gene: TRBJ1-3
CDR3 protein: CASSLSQPGSGNTIYF
CDR3 DNA: TGTGCCAGCAGCTTATCCCAGCCAGGGTCTGGAAACACCATATATTTT

V gene: TRBV18
clone size: NA
D gene: TRBD1
J gene: TRBJ1-2
CDR3 protein: CASSPTGQGVYGYTF
CDR3 DNA: TGTGCCAGCTCACCCACGGGACAGGGCGTCTATGGCTACACCTTC

V gene: TRBV29-1
clone size: NA
D gene: NA
J gene: TRBJ1-2
CDR3 protein: CSVGQIANYGYTF
CDR3 DNA: TGCAGCGTTGGACAGATCGCTAACTATGGCTACACCTTC

V gene: TRBV7-9
clone size: NA
D gene: TRBD2
J gene: TRBJ2-3
CDR3 protein: CASSLAGGADTQYF
CDR3 DNA: TGTGCCAGCAGCTTAGCGGGGGGGGCAGATACGCAGTATTTT

V gene: TRBV19
clone size: NA
D gene: NA
J gene: TRBJ1-1
CDR3 protein: CASSIVRETEAFF
CDR3 DNA: TGTGCCAGTAGTATAGTCAGGGAAACTGAAGCTTTCTTT

V gene: TRBV6-2/TRBV6-3
clone size: NA
D gene: TRBD1
J gene: TRBJ1-1
CDR3 protein: CASSRNRGQYTEAFF
CDR3 DNA: TGTGCCAGCAGCCGAAACAGGGGGCAATACACTGAAGCTTTCTTT

V gene: TRBV24-1
clone size: NA
D gene: NA
J gene: TRBJ2-2
CDR3 protein: CATSDNAGRADTGELFF
CDR3 DNA: TGTGCCACCAGTGACAATGCGGGGAGAGCGGACACCGGGGAGCTGTTTTTT

V gene: TRBV5-1
clone size: NA
D gene: NA
J gene: TRBJ2-2
CDR3 protein: CASSLRQLEVGELFF
CDR3 DNA: TGCGCCAGCAGCCTTCGACAGCTTGAAGTCGGGGAGCTGTTTTTT

V gene: TRBV3-1/TRBV3-2
clone size: NA
D gene: NA
J gene: TRBJ2-7
CDR3 protein: CASSQGYWQNPNPLLPYEQYF
CDR3 DNA: TGTGCCAGCAGCCAAGGTTATTGGCAGAATCCGAATCCCCTCTTACCCTACGAGCAGTACTTC

V gene: TRBV7-9
clone size: once
D gene: TRBD1
J gene: TRBJ1-6
CDR3 protein: CASSLQGGTNSPLHF
CDR3 DNA: TGTGCCAGCAGCTTACAGGGGGGCACGAATTCACCCCTCCACTTT

V gene: TRBV7-2
clone size: NA
D gene: NA
J gene: TRBJ1-1
CDR3 protein: CASSLLKRVGGLNTEAFF
CDR3 DNA: TGTGCCAGCAGCTTACTAAAACGGGTGGGGGGTCTGAACACTGAAGCTTTCTTT

V gene: TRBV7-2
clone size: NA
D gene: TRBD2
J gene: TRBJ2-1
CDR3 protein: CASSRARSGASYNEQFF
CDR3 DNA: TGTGCCAGCAGCCGGGCCCGCAGCGGGGCCTCCTACAATGAGCAGTTCTTC

V gene: TRBV30
clone size: NA
D gene: TRBD2
J gene: TRBJ2-5
CDR3 protein: CAWSVIAGETQYF
CDR3 DNA: TGTGCCTGGAGTGTAATAGCGGGGGAGACCCAGTACTTC

V gene: TRBV6-6
clone size: NA
D gene: TRBD1
J gene: TRBJ2-2
CDR3 protein: CASSYINPGQSPDQNTGELFF
CDR3 DNA: TGTGCCAGCAGCTACATTAACCCGGGACAGAGCCCGGACCAGAACACCGGGGAGCTGTTTTTT

V gene: TRBV5-4
clone size: NA
D gene: TRBD1
J gene: TRBJ1-2
CDR3 protein: CASSLGGQGAYGYTF
CDR3 DNA: TGTGCCAGCAGCTTGGGGGGACAGGGGGCGTATGGCTACACCTTC

V gene: TRBV15
clone size: once
D gene: NA
J gene: TRBJ2-1
CDR3 protein: CATSRDPGQNNEQFF
CDR3 DNA: TGTGCCACCAGCAGAGACCCGGGACAAAACAATGAGCAGTTCTTC

V gene: TRBV4-1
clone size: NA
D gene: TRBD2
J gene: TRBJ2-7
CDR3 protein: CASSQDRSGRAVFYEQYF
CDR3 DNA: TGCGCCAGCAGCCAAGACCGTAGCGGGAGGGCCGTCTTTTACGAGCAGTACTTC

V gene: TRBV6-5
clone size: NA
D gene: TRBD2
J gene: TRBJ2-1
CDR3 protein: CASSYGLAGYNEQFF
CDR3 DNA: TGTGCCAGCAGTTACGGGCTAGCGGGGTACAATGAGCAGTTCTTC

V gene: TRBV2
clone size: NA
D gene: NA
J gene: TRBJ1-2
CDR3 protein: CARNTGSNYGYTF
CDR3 DNA: TGTGCCAGGAACACCGGGTCTAACTATGGCTACACCTTC

V gene: TRBV19
clone size: few
D gene: NA
J gene: TRBJ2-5
CDR3 protein: CASSIGDRKETQYF
CDR3 DNA: TGTGCCAGTAGTATAGGAGACAGAAAAGAGACCCAGTACTTC

V gene: TRBV5-6
clone size: NA
D gene: TRBD1
J gene: TRBJ2-3
CDR3 protein: CASSLASGTGGTGTDTQYF
CDR3 DNA: TGTGCCAGCAGCTTGGCCTCGGGGACAGGCGGGACCGGCACAGATACGCAGTATTTT

V gene: TRBV10-2
clone size: NA
D gene: NA
J gene: TRBJ2-2
CDR3 protein: CASREEAGELFF
CDR3 DNA: TGCGCCAGCAGGGAAGAGGCCGGGGAGCTGTTTTTT

V gene: TRBV15
clone size: NA
D gene: NA
J gene: TRBJ2-5
CDR3 protein: CATSQESGPQETQYF
CDR3 DNA: TGTGCCACCAGCCAAGAGTCAGGGCCCCAAGAGACCCAGTACTTC

V gene: TRBV6-5
clone size: once
D gene: NA
J gene: TRBJ1-2
CDR3 protein: CASREGRYGYTF
CDR3 DNA: TGTGCCAGCAGGGAGGGGCGATATGGCTACACCTTC

V gene: TRBV7-2
clone size: once
D gene: NA
J gene: TRBJ2-2
CDR3 protein: CASSQRNTNTGELFF
CDR3 DNA: TGTGCCAGCTCCCAGCGGAACACGAACACCGGGGAGCTGTTTTTT

V gene: TRBV7-2
clone size: NA
D gene: NA
J gene: TRBJ2-5
CDR3 protein: CASSPGVGTTLGTQYF
CDR3 DNA: TGTGCCAGCAGCCCAGGGGTTGGGACCACCCTAGGGACCCAGTACTTC

V gene: TRBV19
clone size: NA
D gene: TRBD1
J gene: TRBJ2-2
CDR3 protein: CASSSRQGWGTGELFF
CDR3 DNA: TGTGCCAGTAGTTCCCGACAGGGTTGGGGGACCGGGGAGCTGTTTTTT